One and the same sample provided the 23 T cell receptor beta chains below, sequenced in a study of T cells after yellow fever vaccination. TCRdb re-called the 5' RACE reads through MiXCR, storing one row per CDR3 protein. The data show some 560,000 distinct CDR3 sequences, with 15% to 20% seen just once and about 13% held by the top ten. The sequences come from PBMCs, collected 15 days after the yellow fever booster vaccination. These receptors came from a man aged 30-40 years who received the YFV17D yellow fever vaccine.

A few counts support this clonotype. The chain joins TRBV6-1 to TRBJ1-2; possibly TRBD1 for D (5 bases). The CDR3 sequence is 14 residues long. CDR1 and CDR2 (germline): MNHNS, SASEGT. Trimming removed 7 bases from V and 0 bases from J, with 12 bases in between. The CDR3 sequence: CASTGGQANYGYTF. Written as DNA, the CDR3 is TGTGCCAGCACCGGGGGTCAGGCTAACTATGGCTACACCTTC.

The CDR3 reads CASKRGDIAQPQHF. The CDR3 region has the DNA TGTGCCAGTAAGCGAGGGGATATTGCTCAGCCCCAGCATTTT. This sequence joins TRBV19 and TRBJ1-5, with a weak D call TRBD1 (5 bases). Trimming removed 7 bases at V and 6 bases at J, with 16 bases between. The CDR3 is made up of 14 amino acids. Germline V gene sequence: CDR1 LNHDA, CDR2 SQIVND (reference sequence).

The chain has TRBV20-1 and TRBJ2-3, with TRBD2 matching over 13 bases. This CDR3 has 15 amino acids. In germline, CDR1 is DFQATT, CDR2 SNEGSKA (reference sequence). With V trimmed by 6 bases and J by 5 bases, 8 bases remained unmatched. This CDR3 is CSASGLAGRGDTQYF. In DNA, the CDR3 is TGCAGTGCCTCGGGACTAGCGGGGCGGGGAGATACGCAGTATTTT.

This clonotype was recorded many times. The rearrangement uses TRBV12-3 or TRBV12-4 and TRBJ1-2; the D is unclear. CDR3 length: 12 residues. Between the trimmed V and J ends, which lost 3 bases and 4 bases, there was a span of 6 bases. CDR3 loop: CASSLASYGYTF. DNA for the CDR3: TGTGCCAGCAGTTTGGCCAGCTATGGCTACACCTTC.

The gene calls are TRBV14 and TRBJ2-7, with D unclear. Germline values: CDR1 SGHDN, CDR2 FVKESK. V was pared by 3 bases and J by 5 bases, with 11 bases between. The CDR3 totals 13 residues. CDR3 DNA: TGTGCCAGCAGCCAGCCTGGGCCCCACGAGCAGTACTTC. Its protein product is CASSQPGPHEQYF.

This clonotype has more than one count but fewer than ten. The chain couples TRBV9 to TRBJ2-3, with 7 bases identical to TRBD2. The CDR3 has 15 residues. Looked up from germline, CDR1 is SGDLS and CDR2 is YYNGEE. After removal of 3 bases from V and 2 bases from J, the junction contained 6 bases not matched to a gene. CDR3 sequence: CASSGLAVYTDTQYF. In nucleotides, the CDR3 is TGTGCCAGCAGCGGGCTAGCGGTATACACAGATACGCAGTATTTT.

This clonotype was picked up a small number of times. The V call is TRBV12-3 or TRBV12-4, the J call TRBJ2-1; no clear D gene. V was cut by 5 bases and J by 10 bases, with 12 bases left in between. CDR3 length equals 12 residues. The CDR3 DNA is TGTGCCAGCAGTCTCGAGCTTCACGAGCAGTTCTTC. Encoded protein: CASSLELHEQFF.

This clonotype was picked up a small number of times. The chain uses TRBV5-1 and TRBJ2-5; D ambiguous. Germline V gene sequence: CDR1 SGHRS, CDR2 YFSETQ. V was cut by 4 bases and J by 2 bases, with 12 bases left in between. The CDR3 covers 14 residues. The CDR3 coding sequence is TGCGCCAGCAGCCCCCCTGTGCCACAAGAGACCCAGTACTTC. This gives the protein CASSPPVPQETQYF.

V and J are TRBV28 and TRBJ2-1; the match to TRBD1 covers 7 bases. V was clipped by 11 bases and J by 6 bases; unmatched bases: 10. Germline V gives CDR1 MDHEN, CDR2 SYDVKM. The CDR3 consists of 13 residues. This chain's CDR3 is CAGRRDSGNEQFF. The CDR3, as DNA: TGTGCCGGACGCCGGGACAGCGGCAATGAGCAGTTCTTC.

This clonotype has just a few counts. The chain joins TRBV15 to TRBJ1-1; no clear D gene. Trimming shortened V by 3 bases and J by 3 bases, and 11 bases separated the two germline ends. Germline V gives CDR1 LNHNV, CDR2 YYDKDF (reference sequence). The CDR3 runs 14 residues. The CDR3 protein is CATSSAGQDTEAFF. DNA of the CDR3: TGTGCCACCAGCAGTGCGGGTCAGGACACTGAAGCTTTCTTT.

The CDR3 protein is CSVGPRDREQYF. Written as DNA, the CDR3 is TGCAGCGTTGGCCCCCGAGATCGCGAGCAGTACTTC. The chain joins TRBV29-1 to TRBJ2-7; D is unresolved. CDR3 length equals 12 residues. Germline CDR1 and CDR2: SQVTM and ANQGSEA. Trimming cost V 4 bases and J 6 bases, with 13 bases left between them.

CDR3 bases: TGTGCCAGCAGCCTGTGGACAGCAGGAGATACGCAGTATTTT. Its protein is CASSLWTAGDTQYF. V gene TRBV2 combines with J gene TRBJ2-3; possibly TRBD1 for D (6 bases). This CDR3 region has 14 residues. CDR1 SNHLY and CDR2 FYNNEI come from the germline V gene. V was pared by 6 bases and J by 5 bases, with 15 bases between.

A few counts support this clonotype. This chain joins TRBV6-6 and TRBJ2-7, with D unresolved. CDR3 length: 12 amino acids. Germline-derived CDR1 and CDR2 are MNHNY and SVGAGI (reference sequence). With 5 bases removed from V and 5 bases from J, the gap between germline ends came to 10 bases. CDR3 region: CASSPRRDEQYF. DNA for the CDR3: TGTGCCAGCAGTCCCCGACGGGACGAGCAGTACTTC.

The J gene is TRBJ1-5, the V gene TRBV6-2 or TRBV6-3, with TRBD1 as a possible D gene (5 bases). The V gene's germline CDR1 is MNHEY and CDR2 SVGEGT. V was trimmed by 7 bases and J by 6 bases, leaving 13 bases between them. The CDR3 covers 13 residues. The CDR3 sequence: CASKAGTGQPQHF. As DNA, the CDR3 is TGTGCCAGCAAGGCGGGGACGGGTCAGCCCCAGCATTTT.

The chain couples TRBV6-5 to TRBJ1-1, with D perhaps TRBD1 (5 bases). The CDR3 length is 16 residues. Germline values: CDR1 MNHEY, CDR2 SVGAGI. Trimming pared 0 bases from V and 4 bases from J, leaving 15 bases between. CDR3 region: CASSYSVGGTATEAFF. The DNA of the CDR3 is TGTGCCAGCAGTTACTCGGTGGGGGGGACGGCCACTGAAGCTTTCTTT.

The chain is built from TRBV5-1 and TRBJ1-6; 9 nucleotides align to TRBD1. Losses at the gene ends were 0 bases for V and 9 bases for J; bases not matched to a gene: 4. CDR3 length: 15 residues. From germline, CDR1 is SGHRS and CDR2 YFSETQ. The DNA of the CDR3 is TGCGCCAGCAGCTTGGAACAGGGGGCCGTTTCACCCCTCCACTTT. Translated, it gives CASSLEQGAVSPLHF.

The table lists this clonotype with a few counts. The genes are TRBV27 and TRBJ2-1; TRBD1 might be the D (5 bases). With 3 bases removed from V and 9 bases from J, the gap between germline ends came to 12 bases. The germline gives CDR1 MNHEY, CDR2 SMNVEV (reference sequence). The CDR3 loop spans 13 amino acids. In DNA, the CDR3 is TGTGCCAGCAGTTTGTACAGGTTTGGTGAGCAGTTCTTC. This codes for CASSLYRFGEQFF.

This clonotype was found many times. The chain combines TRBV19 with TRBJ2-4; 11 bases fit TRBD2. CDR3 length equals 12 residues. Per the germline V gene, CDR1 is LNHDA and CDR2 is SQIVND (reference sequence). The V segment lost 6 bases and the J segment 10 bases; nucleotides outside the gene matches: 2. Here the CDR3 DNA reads TGTGCCAGTAGCACTAGCGGGAGAATTCAGTACTTC. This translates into CASSTSGRIQYF. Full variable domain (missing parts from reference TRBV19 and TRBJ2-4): DGGITQSPKYLFRKEGQNVTLSCEQNLNHDAMYWYRQDPGQGLRLIYYSQIVNDFQKGDIAEGYSVSREKKESFPLTVTSAQKNPTAFYLCASSTSGRIQYFGAGTRLSVL.

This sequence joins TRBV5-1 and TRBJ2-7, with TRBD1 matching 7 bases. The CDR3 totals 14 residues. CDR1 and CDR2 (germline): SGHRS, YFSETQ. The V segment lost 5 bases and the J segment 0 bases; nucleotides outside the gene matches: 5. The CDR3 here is CASRLTGSSYEQYF. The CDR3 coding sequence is TGCGCCAGCAGACTGACAGGGAGCTCCTACGAGCAGTACTTC.

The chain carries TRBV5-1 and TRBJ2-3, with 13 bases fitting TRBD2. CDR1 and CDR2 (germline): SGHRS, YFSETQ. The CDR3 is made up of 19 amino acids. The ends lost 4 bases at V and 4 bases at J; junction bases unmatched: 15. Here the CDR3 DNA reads TGCGCCAGCAGCATTACTAGCGGGAGGGCCATTGGGAGCGCAGATACGCAGTATTTT. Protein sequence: CASSITSGRAIGSADTQYF.

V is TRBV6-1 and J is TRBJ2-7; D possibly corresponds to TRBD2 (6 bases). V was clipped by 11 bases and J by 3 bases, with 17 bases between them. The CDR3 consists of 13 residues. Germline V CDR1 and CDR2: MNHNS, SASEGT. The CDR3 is CACGVTNFYEQYF. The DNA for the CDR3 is TGTGCCTGCGGGGTAACAAATTTCTACGAGCAGTACTTC.

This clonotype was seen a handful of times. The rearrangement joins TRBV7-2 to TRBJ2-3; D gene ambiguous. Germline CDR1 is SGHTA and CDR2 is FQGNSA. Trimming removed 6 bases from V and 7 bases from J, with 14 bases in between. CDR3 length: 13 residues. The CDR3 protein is CASRPGSRNTQYF. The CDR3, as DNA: TGTGCCAGCAGACCAGGCAGTCGAAATACGCAGTATTTT.

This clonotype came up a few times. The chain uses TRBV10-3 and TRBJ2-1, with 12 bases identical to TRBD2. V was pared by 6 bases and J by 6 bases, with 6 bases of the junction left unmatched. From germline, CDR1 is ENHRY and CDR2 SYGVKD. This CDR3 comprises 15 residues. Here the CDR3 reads CAIRDLAGGPNEQFF. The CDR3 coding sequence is TGTGCCATCAGGGATCTAGCGGGAGGGCCCAATGAGCAGTTCTTC.